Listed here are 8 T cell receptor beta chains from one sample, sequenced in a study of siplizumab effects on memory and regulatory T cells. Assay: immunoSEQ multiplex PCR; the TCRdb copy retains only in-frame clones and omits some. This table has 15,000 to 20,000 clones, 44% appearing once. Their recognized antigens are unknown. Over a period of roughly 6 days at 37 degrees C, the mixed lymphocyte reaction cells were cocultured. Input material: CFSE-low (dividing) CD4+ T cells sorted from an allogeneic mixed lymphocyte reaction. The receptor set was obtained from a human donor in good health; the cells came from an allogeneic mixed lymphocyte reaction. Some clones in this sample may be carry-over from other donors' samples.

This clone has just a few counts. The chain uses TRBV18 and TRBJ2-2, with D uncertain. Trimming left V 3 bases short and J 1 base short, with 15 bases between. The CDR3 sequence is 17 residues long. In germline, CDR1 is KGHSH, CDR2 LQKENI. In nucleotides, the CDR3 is TGTGCCAGCTCACCGGTCAGAATATCTTTGAACACCGGGGAGCTGTTTTTT. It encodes CASSPVRISLNTGELFF.

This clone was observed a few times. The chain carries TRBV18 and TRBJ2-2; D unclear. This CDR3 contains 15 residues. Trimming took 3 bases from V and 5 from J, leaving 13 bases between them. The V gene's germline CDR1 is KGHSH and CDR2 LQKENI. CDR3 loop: CASSPFKGETGELFF. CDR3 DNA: TGTGCCAGCTCACCTTTTAAGGGCGAGACCGGGGAGCTGTTTTTT.

The CDR3 here is CASSVILTGGTEAFF. The DNA of the CDR3 is TGTGCCAGCAGCGTGATACTGACAGGGGGAACTGAAGCTTTCTTT. This chain connects TRBV9 to TRBJ1-1; 9 bases match TRBD1. With V trimmed by 2 bases and J by 5 bases, 7 bases remained unmatched. CDR1 SGDLS and CDR2 YYNGEE come from the germline V gene. This CDR3 region has 15 residues.

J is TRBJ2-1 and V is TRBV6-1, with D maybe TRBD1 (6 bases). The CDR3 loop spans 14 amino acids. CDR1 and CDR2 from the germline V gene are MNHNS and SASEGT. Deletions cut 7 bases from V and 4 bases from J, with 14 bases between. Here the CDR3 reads CASTQGSFYNEQFF. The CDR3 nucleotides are TGTGCCAGCACACAGGGTAGCTTTTACAATGAGCAGTTCTTC.

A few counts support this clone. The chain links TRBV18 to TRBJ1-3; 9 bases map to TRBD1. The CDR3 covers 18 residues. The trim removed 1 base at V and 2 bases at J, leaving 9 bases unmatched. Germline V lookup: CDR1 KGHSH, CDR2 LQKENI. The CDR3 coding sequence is TGTGCCAGCTCACCACTTCACATGGACAGGGGCGCTGGAAACACCATATATTTT. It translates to CASSPLHMDRGAGNTIYF.

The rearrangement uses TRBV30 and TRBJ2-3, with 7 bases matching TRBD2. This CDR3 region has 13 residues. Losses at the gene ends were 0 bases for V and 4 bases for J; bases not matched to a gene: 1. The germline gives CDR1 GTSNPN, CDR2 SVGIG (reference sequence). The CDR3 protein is CAWSVRGADTQYF. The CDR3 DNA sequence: TGTGCCTGGAGTGTACGGGGGGCAGATACGCAGTATTTT.

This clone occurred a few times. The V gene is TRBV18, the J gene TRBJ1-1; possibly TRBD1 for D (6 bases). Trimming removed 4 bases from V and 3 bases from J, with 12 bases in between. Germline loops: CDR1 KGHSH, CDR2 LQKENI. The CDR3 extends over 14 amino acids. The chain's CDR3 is CASSRRQVDTEAFF. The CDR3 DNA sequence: TGTGCCAGCTCACGCAGACAGGTTGACACTGAAGCTTTCTTT.

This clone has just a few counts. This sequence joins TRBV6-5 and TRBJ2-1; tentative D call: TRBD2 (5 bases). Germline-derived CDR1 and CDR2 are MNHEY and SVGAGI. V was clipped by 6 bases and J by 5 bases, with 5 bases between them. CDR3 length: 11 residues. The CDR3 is CASRRDNEQFF. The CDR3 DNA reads TGTGCCAGCAGGCGGGACAATGAGCAGTTCTTC.